These T cell receptor beta chains were read from a single sample in a study of blood T cell repertoires in COVID-19. Generated by immunoSEQ multiplex PCR, the TCRdb table keeps only in-frame clones and is missing some. The sample includes a few hundred thousand clones, more than 80% of them seen just once. The material sequenced was peripheral blood. The receptors derive from a woman at least 80 years old with acute or convalescent COVID-19. CDR3s include the opening cysteine and the closing phenylalanine or tryptophan. Each record gives: J gene, clone size, CDR3 length, V gene, D gene, CDR3 protein, CDR3 DNA. D genes are given only for firm matches. Where a row states a size, it is once, few, many or the class of an expanded clone; other rows omit it.

>TRBJ1-3|-|17|TRBV4-2|TRBD1
CASSQASGQASGNTIYF
TGTGCCAGCAGCCAAGCTTCGGGACAGGCATCTGGAAACACCATATATTTT
>TRBJ2-3|-|18|TRBV4-2|TRBD2
CASSQEIPGGGFTDTQYF
TGTGCCAGCAGCCAAGAGATCCCGGGGGGGGGCTTCACAGATACGCAGTATTTT
>TRBJ2-3|-|15|TRBV7-3|TRBD2
CASSLGLAGTDTQYF
TGTGCCAGCAGCTTAGGACTAGCGGGAACAGATACGCAGTATTTT
>TRBJ1-5|-|13|TRBV12-3/TRBV12-4|-
CASSLGANQPQHF
TGTGCCAGCAGTTTAGGGGCCAATCAGCCCCAGCATTTT
>TRBJ1-1|-|15|TRBV15|TRBD1
CATSTIGTGNTEAFF
TGTGCCACCAGCACCATCGGGACAGGGAACACTGAAGCTTTCTTT
>TRBJ1-6|once|14|TRBV7-2|-
CASSRDYNNSPLHF
TGTGCCAGCAGCCGGGACTATAATAATTCACCCCTCCACTTT
>TRBJ2-2|few|14|TRBV19|TRBD1
CASSRQGVTGELFF
TGTGCCAGTAGTCGACAGGGTGTAACCGGGGAGCTGTTTTTT
>TRBJ1-2|few|13|TRBV7-9|TRBD1
CASSLGQGHGYTF
TGTGCCAGCAGCTTGGGACAGGGCCATGGCTACACCTTC
>TRBJ2-3|-|16|TRBV24-1|TRBD2
CATSGPGTSARDTQYF
TGTGCCACCAGTGGCCCCGGGACTAGCGCTAGGGATACGCAGTATTTT
>TRBJ1-6|-|15|TRBV7-2|TRBD1
CASSLIRGLNSPLHF
TGTGCCAGCAGCTTAATCAGGGGGCTTAATTCACCCCTCCACTTT
>TRBJ2-2|-|16|TRBV27|-
CASSLMVSSNTGELFF
TGTGCCAGCAGTTTAATGGTCAGTTCGAACACCGGGGAGCTGTTTTTT
>TRBJ2-2|-|17|TRBV9|-
CASSVAPTVGQTGELFF
TGTGCCAGCAGCGTAGCCCCGACAGTGGGGCAAACCGGGGAGCTGTTTTTT
>TRBJ2-2|-|14|TRBV30|-
CACNRAGNTGELFF
TGTGCCTGCAACAGGGCCGGGAACACCGGGGAGCTGTTTTTT
>TRBJ2-1|-|16|TRBV16|TRBD2
CASKGEGTTSYNEQFF
TGTGCCAGCAAAGGGGAAGGGACTACCTCCTACAATGAGCAGTTCTTC
>TRBJ2-5|-|13|TRBV15|-
CATSRGAVETQYF
TGTGCCACCAGCAGAGGAGCCGTAGAGACCCAGTACTTC
>TRBJ1-1|-|12|TRBV12-3/TRBV12-4|-
CASSIQDTEAFF
TGTGCCAGCAGTATACAGGACACTGAAGCTTTCTTT
>TRBJ2-7|-|14|TRBV27|-
CASSLLQGGYEQYF
TGTGCCAGCAGTTTACTCCAGGGGGGTTACGAGCAGTACTTC
>TRBJ2-1|few|17|TRBV28|-
CASSLLGAGVLGNEQFF
TGTGCCAGCAGTTTATTGGGAGCGGGTGTACTCGGGAATGAGCAGTTCTTC
>TRBJ2-3|-|15|TRBV27|TRBD1
CASSLRQGATDTQYF
TGTGCCAGCAGTTTAAGACAGGGGGCCACAGATACGCAGTATTTT
>TRBJ1-1|-|13|TRBV5-1|-
CASSLNGYTEAFF
TGCGCCAGCAGCTTAAACGGGTACACTGAAGCTTTCTTT
>TRBJ1-1|-|14|TRBV6-5|TRBD1
CASRITGGNTEAFF
TGTGCCAGCAGGATCACAGGGGGCAACACTGAAGCTTTCTTT
>TRBJ1-2|-|13|TRBV19|-
CASSPQTEAGYTF
TGTGCCAGTAGTCCACAGACAGAGGCGGGCTACACCTTC
>TRBJ2-7|-|18|TRBV21-1|-
CASSKAPGRCLQTYEQYF
TGTGCCAGCAGCAAAGCGCCCGGGAGGTGTCTCCAAACCTACGAGCAGTACTTC
>TRBJ1-1|once|15|TRBV7-2|TRBD1
CASSSLKPGQGEAFF
TGTGCCAGCAGCTCGCTTAAGCCGGGACAGGGTGAAGCTTTCTTT
>TRBJ2-1|-|16|TRBV10-3|-
CAISEADRKLTSEQFF
TGTGCCATCAGCGAAGCGGATCGGAAACTTACAAGTGAGCAGTTCTTC
>TRBJ2-1|-|15|TRBV7-6|TRBD2
CASSIRGLAGAEQFF
TGTGCCAGCAGCATCAGGGGACTAGCGGGAGCTGAGCAGTTCTTC
>TRBJ2-7|-|11|TRBV28|-
CASTAGVFQYF
TGTGCCAGCACCGCGGGCGTTTTTCAGTACTTC
>TRBJ1-6|-|14|TRBV6-2/TRBV6-3|TRBD1
CASSYGQDNSPLHF
TGTGCCAGCAGTTACGGACAGGATAATTCACCCCTCCACTTT
>TRBJ2-7|-|16|TRBV5-1|TRBD1
CASSPRGQGSSYEQYF
TGCGCCAGCAGCCCCCGCGGACAGGGCAGCTCCTACGAGCAGTACTTC
>TRBJ1-6|once|16|TRBV7-8|-
CASSSSGSSYNSPLHF
TGTGCCAGCAGCTCGTCAGGTAGCTCCTATAATTCACCCCTCCACTTT
>TRBJ2-2|-|15|TRBV30|TRBD1
CAWSGDRGGTGELFF
TGTGCCTGGAGTGGGGACAGGGGGGGGACCGGGGAGCTGTTTTTT
>TRBJ2-7|-|17|TRBV7-9|-
CASSLAVNEGLFYEQYF
TGTGCCAGCAGCTTAGCGGTAAATGAGGGCCTTTTCTACGAGCAGTACTTC